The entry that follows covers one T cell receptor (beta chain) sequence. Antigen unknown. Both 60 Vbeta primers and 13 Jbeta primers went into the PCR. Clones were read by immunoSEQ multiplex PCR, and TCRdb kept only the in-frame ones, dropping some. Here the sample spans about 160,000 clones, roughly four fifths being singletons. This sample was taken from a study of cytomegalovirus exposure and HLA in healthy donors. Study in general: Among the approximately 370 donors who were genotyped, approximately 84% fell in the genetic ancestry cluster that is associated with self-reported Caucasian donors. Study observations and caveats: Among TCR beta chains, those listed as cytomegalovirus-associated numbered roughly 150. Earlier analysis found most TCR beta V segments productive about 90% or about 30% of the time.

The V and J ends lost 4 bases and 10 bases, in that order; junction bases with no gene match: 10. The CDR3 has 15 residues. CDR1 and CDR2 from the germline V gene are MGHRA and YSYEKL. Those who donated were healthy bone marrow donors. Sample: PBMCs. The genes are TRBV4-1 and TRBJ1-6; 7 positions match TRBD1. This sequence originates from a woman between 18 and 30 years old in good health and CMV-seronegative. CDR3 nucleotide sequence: TGCGCCAGCAGCCCTCAACAGGGGCAAAGGTCACCCCTCCACTTT. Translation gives CASSPQQGQRSPLHF.